This T cell receptor beta chain appears in the sequencing data of a study of CD8+CD57+ T cells in acquired aplastic anemia. Study details: Average DNA yield from sorted CD4+ and CD8+ cells was about 3.2 ug.

TCR beta VDJ combinations and CDR3 sequences were profiled from genomic DNA. Using its own MiXCR run on the reads, TCRdb lists one record per CDR3 protein. The sample has 80,000 or so distinct CDR3 sequences; around 70% are singletons. Selection for sequencing was limited to patients who had shown CD8+CD57+ cell expansion by flow cytometry. Patients had received no therapy at the time of blood sampling. Findings of the study overall: The number of CD8+ CDR3 sequences shared by patients and controls was about 30.

CDR3 length: 14 residues. V dropped 4 bases and J dropped 5 bases, with 14 bases sitting between them. CDR1 and CDR2 (germline): SGHVS, FQNEAQ. Comment on this clonotype: The antigen is unknown.

The genes are TRBV7-8 and TRBJ1-1; D remains unclear. The sequence was collected from a human donor with aplastic anemia. Sequenced material: sorted CD4+, CD8+, or CD8+CD57+ T cells (not recorded which) from PBMCs. In DNA, the CDR3 is TGTGCCAGCAGCTCTCGGACGGGTGGGACTGAAGCTTTCTTT. Residues: CASSSRTGGTEAFF.